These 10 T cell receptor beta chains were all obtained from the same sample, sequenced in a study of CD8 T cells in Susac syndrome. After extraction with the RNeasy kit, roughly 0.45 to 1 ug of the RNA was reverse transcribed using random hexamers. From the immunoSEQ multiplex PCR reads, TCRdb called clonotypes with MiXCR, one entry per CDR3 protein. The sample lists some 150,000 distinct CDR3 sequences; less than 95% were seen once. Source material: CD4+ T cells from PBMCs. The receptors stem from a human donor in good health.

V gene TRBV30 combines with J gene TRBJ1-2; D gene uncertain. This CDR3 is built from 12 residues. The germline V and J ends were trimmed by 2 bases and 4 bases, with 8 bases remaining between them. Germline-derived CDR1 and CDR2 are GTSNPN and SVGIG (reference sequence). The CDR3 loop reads CAWSPFSYGYTF. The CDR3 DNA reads TGTGCCTGGAGTCCATTTAGCTATGGCTACACCTTC.

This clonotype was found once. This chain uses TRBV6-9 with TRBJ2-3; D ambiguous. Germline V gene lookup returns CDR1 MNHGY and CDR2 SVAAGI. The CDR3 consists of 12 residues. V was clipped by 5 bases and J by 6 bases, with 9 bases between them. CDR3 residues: CASSRIRDTQYF. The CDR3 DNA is TGTGCCAGCAGTCGTATAAGGGATACGCAGTATTTT.

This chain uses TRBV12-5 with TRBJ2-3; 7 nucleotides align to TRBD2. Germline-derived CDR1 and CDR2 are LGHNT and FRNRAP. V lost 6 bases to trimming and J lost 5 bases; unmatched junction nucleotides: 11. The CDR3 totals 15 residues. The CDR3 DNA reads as TGTGCTAGTGGAGCGCCGGCGGGAGTAGGAGATACGCAGTATTTT. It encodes CASGAPAGVGDTQYF.

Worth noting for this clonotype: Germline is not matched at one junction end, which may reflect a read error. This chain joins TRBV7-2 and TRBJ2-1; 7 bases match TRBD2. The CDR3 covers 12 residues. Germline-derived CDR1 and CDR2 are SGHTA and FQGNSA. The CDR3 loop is CASSLRAGEIVF. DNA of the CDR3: TGTGCCAGCAGCTTGAGGGCGGGAGAGATCGTCTTC.

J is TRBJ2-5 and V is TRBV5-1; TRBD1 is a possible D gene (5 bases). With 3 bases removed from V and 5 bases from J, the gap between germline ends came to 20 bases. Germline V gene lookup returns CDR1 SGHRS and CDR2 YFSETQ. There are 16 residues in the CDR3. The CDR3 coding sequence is TGCGCCAGCAGCTCTTGGGGATTGGGGCAGCAGGAGACCCAGTACTTC. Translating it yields CASSSWGLGQQETQYF.

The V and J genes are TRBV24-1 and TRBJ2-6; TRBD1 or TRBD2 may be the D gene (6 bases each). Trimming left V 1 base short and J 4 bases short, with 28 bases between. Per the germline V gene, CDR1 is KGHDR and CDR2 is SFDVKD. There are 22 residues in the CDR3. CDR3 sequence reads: CATSDLGNDSGGRDTGANVLTF. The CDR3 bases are TGTGCCACCAGTGATTTAGGGAACGACTCTGGGGGGCGCGACACCGGGGCCAACGTCCTGACTTTC.

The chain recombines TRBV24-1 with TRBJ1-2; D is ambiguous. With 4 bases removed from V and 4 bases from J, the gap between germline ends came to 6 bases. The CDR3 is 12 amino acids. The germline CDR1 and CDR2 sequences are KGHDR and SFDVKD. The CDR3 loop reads CATSESTYGYTF. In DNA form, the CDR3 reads TGTGCCACCAGTGAGAGCACCTATGGCTACACCTTC.

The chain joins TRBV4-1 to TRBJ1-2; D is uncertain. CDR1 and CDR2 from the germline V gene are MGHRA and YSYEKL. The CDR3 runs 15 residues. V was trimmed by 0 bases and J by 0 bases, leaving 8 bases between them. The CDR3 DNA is TGCGCCAGCAGCCAAGAGGAGCGGGCTAACTATGGCTACACCTTC. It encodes CASSQEERANYGYTF.

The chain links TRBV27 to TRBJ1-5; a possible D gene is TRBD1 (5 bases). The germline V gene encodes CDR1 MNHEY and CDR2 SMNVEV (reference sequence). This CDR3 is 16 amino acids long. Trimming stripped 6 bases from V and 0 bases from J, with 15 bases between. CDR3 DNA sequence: TGTGCCAGCAGATCTTCGTCGGGGGGTAGCAATCAGCCCCAGCATTTT. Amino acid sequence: CASRSSSGGSNQPQHF.

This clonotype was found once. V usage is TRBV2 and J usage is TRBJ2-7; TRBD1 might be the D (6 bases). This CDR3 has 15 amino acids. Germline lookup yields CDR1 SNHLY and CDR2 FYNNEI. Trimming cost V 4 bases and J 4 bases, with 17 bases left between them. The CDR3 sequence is CASSAPARGFYEQYF. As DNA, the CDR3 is TGTGCCAGCAGTGCACCCGCCAGGGGATTTTACGAGCAGTACTTC.